This T cell receptor beta chain emerged from a study of CXCR3-negative and CXCR3-positive naive CD8 T cells. Points from the study as a whole: Higher TRB CDR3 hydrophobicity marked CXCR3-positive naive cells relative to CXCR3-negative naive cells.

Naive cells were sorted as CD45RO-, CCR7+, CD27+ and CD95-. Details on this clonotype: Its antigen is as yet unknown.

Looked up from germline, CDR1 is MDHEN and CDR2 is SYDVKM. This CDR3 is built from 14 residues. It was by 5' RACE with UMI labels that the TRB cDNA libraries were prepared. TCRdb re-called the 5' RACE reads, yielding one record per CDR3 amino acid sequence without DNA. This listing includes about 80,000 distinct CDR3 sequences. The chain employs TRBV28 and TRBJ2-7; TCRdb's D gene call, TRBD2, goes unchecked for lack of DNA. This clonotype originated in a human donor in good health. Some clones in this sample may be carry-over from other donors' samples. Material: naive CXCR3- CD8+ T cells from blood. Subset noted: CD45RO-CCR7+CD27+CD95- naive CD8+ T cells lacking CXCR3 (TNR3-). CDR3 in amino acids: CASSLAGRRYEEYF.